This is a list of T cell receptor beta chains from one sample in a study of T cells in Graves' hyperthyroidism and ophthalmopathy. TCRdb passed the multiplex PCR reads through MiXCR, listing each CDR3 protein once. The sample yields 600,000 or so distinct CDR3 sequences, under 60% seen once. The sequenced sample consisted of peripheral blood or thyroid tissue (not recorded which). These receptors came from a woman aged 18-35 years with Graves' hyperthyroidism. The CDR3 runs from the conserved cysteine through the conserved F or W. The order of the fields is J gene, V gene, CDR3 protein.

J: TRBJ1-5; V: TRBV29-1; CDR3: CSAGQGAGQPQHF
J: TRBJ1-1; V: TRBV25-1; CDR3: CASREGSMNTEAFF
J: TRBJ2-7; V: TRBV29-1; CDR3: CSVEHRPYEQYF
J: TRBJ2-7; V: TRBV7-2; CDR3: CASGSYLRMDEQYF
J: TRBJ1-5; V: TRBV5-1; CDR3: CASSLAGRGLGQPQHF
J: TRBJ2-3; V: TRBV10-3; CDR3: CASSYSDSTDTQYF
J: TRBJ2-7; V: TRBV20-1; CDR3: CSGGSNEQYF
J: TRBJ1-2; V: TRBV7-6; CDR3: CASSAGGQIGGYTF
J: .; V: TRBV15; CDR3: CATSFTVAKNIQYF
J: TRBJ1-2; V: TRBV9; CDR3: CASSGLTGDHGYTF
J: TRBJ1-2; V: TRBV29-1; CDR3: CSVDNSDFGYTF
J: TRBJ1-4; V: TRBV2; CDR3: CASTTDLNEKLFF
J: TRBJ1-4; V: TRBV14; CDR3: CASSQDRANEKLFF
J: TRBJ1-5; V: TRBV10-2; CDR3: CASSESPGRQPQHF
J: TRBJ2-1; V: TRBV24-1; CDR3: CATSETSPRYDEQFF
J: TRBJ1-6; V: TRBV7-8; CDR3: CASSKRGSPLHF
J: TRBJ1-5; V: TRBV19; CDR3: CASSITRSNQPQHF
J: TRBJ1-4; V: TRBV7-2; CDR3: CASSQAGQGEKLFF
J: TRBJ1-5; V: TRBV7-8; CDR3: CASSPTWGSQPQHF
J: TRBJ1-4; V: TRBV5-1; CDR3: CASSTTGRYEKLFF
J: TRBJ2-2; V: TRBV24-1; CDR3: CATSDSQGTSGRGELFF
J: TRBJ2-7; V: TRBV7-2; CDR3: CASSPPTSSYEQYF
J: TRBJ1-1; V: TRBV7-9; CDR3: CASSLGVTGTEAFF
J: TRBJ2-2; V: TRBV29-1; CDR3: CSGAKGKNTGELFF
J: TRBJ1-2; V: TRBV11-1; CDR3: CASSVEDQGGPTGYTF
J: TRBJ1-2; V: TRBV2; CDR3: CASRLLESQGEIYGYTF
J: TRBJ2-5; V: TRBV2; CDR3: CASARDRGKETQYF
J: TRBJ2-7; V: TRBV2; CDR3: CASSEQGGSSYEQYF
J: TRBJ2-7; V: TRBV11-1; CDR3: CARDRRSSYEQYF
J: TRBJ1-3; V: TRBV7-2; CDR3: CASSLVGQNFRSGNTIYF
J: TRBJ2-7; V: TRBV29-1; CDR3: CSATPGQGAPYEQYF
J: TRBJ2-6; V: TRBV5-1; CDR3: CASSHGGSGANVLTF
J: TRBJ1-3; V: TRBV7-8; CDR3: CASSQSRQTDTIYF
J: TRBJ1-5; V: TRBV10-3; CDR3: CATLRGSGQPQHF
J: TRBJ2-7; V: TRBV7-2; CDR3: CASTEPGREQYF
J: TRBJ2-6; V: TRBV10-3; CDR3: CASSYSFTGANVLTF
J: TRBJ1-5; V: TRBV15; CDR3: CATSRDGQGLNQPQHF
J: TRBJ2-5; V: TRBV29-1; CDR3: CSVGAGGLETQYF
J: TRBJ2-7; V: TRBV12-3/TRBV12-4; CDR3: CASSIGQGPNYEQYF
J: TRBJ1-2; V: TRBV6-5; CDR3: CASSYAQGSSYTF